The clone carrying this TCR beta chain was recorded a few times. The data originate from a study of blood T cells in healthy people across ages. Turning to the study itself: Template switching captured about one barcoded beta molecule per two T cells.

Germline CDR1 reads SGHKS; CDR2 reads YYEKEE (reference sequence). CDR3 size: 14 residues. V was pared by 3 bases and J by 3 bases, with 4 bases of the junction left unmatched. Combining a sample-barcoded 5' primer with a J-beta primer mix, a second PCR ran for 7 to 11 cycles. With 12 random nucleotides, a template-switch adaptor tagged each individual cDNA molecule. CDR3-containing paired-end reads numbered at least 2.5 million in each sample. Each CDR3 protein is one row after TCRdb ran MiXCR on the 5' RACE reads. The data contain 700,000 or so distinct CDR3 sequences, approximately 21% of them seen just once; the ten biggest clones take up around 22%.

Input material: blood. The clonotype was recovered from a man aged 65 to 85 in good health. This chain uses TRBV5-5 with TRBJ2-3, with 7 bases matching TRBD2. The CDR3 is CASSWERGTDTQYF. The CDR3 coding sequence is TGTGCCAGCAGCTGGGAGCGGGGAACAGATACGCAGTATTTT.